Below, 2 T cell receptor beta chains from the same sample are listed, as sequenced in a study of blood T cells in healthy people across ages. Together with a sample-barcoded 5' primer, a J-beta primer mix was included in a second PCR lasting roughly 6 to 12 cycles. TCRdb recomputed calls from the 5' RACE reads with MiXCR, one row per CDR3 protein. The sample lists almost 1 million distinct CDR3 sequences; roughly half were seen once. Sequenced material: blood. The origin of the receptors is an older woman in good health.

As concerns this clonotype: A read error may produce the germline difference seen at one junction end. This chain links TRBV15 with TRBJ2-7, with a tentative D call TRBD1 (5 bases). There are 16 residues in the CDR3. CDR1 is LNHNV, CDR2 YYDKDF, per germline (reference sequence). The CDR3 here is CATNRDPQGRSYEQYF. CDR3 sequence (DNA): TGTGCCACCAACAGAGATCCGCAGGGTCGGTCCTACGAGCAGTACTTC. Filled out from reference TRBV15 and TRBJ2-7, the complete variable domain reads DAMVIQNPRYQVTQFGKPVTLSCSQTLNHNVMYWYQQKSSQAPKLLFHYYDKDFNNEADTPDNFQSRRPNTSFCFLDIRSPGLGDTAMYLCATNRDPQGRSYEQYFGPGTRLTVT.

The J gene is TRBJ2-5, the V gene TRBV11-1; D not resolved. The CDR3 runs to 14 residues. The V end lost 1 base, the J end lost 3 bases, and 9 bases lay between the germline ends. Germline assignment: CDR1 SGHAT and CDR2 FQDESV (reference sequence). The CDR3 is CASSLVGRKETQYF. DNA for the CDR3: TGTGCCAGCAGCTTAGTTGGCAGAAAAGAGACCCAGTACTTC.